A selection of T cell receptor beta chains follows, all from one sample in a study of blood T cell repertoires in COVID-19. TCRdb's copy holds only in-frame clones and misses some; the assay was immunoSEQ multiplex PCR. The repertoire holds 180,000 or so clones, with less than 90% as singletons. Sequencing was done on a sample of PBMCs or T cells enriched from blood (not recorded which). All receptors come from a human donor with acute COVID-19. The donor label of this sample is uncertain. Both conserved end residues are part of each CDR3. A D gene is named only where the DNA matches it firmly. Size values are once, few and many counts, or a class for expanded clones, and some rows have none.

NA	TRBD1	TRBV29-1	TRBJ2-7	TGCAGCCCATCCCCCGGGACAGTCATACCTCCGGACGAGCAGTACTTC	CSPSPGTVIPPDEQYF
NA	TRBD2	TRBV9	TRBJ2-3	TGTGCCAGCAGCGTAGGGGTTAGCGGGGGCACAGATACGCAGTATTTT	CASSVGVSGGTDTQYF
NA	NA	TRBV19	TRBJ1-5	TGTGCCAGTAGTACAGAACCAGGTCAGCCCCAGCATTTT	CASSTEPGQPQHF
NA	TRBD1	TRBV11-2	TRBJ2-7	TGTGCCAGCAGCCTGGACAGGGTCGAGCAGTACTTC	CASSLDRVEQYF
NA	NA	TRBV7-6	TRBJ2-2	TGTGCCAGCAGCTTTCAGGCGGGGAACACCGGGGAGCTGTTTTTT	CASSFQAGNTGELFF
few	NA	TRBV19	TRBJ2-6	TGTGCCAGTAGTACCCCCCCAGGGTCCGGGGCCAACGTCCTGACTTTC	CASSTPPGSGANVLTF
NA	TRBD2	TRBV10-3	TRBJ2-3	TGTGCCATCACGGGTAGCGGGGGGGCCACAGATACGCAGTATTTT	CAITGSGGATDTQYF
NA	TRBD2	TRBV10-3	TRBJ2-2	TGTGCCATCAGTGAGTCGGGAGGGTTCACCGGGGAGCTGTTTTTT	CAISESGGFTGELFF
NA	NA	TRBV19	TRBJ1-6	TGTGCCAGTACATTCCGCGGAGATAATTCACCCCTCCACTTT	CASTFRGDNSPLHF
NA	NA	TRBV7-9	TRBJ2-5	TGTGCCAGCAGCTTACCGTTCGGGGAAGAGACCCAGTACTTC	CASSLPFGEETQYF
few	TRBD1	TRBV27	TRBJ1-6	TGTGCCAGCAGGAGCGCCGGGACAGGGCCTGCTTCACCCCTCCACTTT	CASRSAGTGPASPLHF
NA	TRBD2	TRBV29-1	TRBJ2-2	TGCAGCGTTGACCCGGGGGGGGCTATGAGCGGGGAGCTGTTTTTT	CSVDPGGAMSGELFF
NA	NA	TRBV9	TRBJ1-1	TGTGCCAGCAGCGGACTAATGAACACTGAAGCTTTCTTT	CASSGLMNTEAFF
NA	NA	TRBV19	TRBJ1-2	TGTGCCAGTAGTCACAACCTACAGGGCCCATCCTATGGCTACACCTTC	CASSHNLQGPSYGYTF
few	TRBD2	TRBV7-9	TRBJ2-7	TGTGCCAGCAGCTTAGTGCGGGGGGCGGTCTACGAGCAGTACTTC	CASSLVRGAVYEQYF
NA	NA	TRBV7-9	TRBJ2-3	TGTGCCAGCAGCTTAGACAGGCCAGGGGATACGCAGTATTTT	CASSLDRPGDTQYF
NA	TRBD2	TRBV7-9	TRBJ2-1	TGTGCCAGCAGGGCTACGGGAGGCATCTACAATGAGCAGTTCTTC	CASRATGGIYNEQFF
once	TRBD2	TRBV30	TRBJ2-5	TGTGCCTGCCCGGGACTAGCGGGAGAGACCCAGTACTTC	CACPGLAGETQYF
NA	NA	TRBV4-3	TRBJ2-3	TGCGCCAGCAGCCCTGGACAACGCACAGATACGCAGTATTTT	CASSPGQRTDTQYF
NA	TRBD1	TRBV19	TRBJ1-5	TGTGCCAGCCCGACAGGGAGATTTAGTGGGTGGAATCAGCCCCAGCATTTT	CASPTGRFSGWNQPQHF
few	NA	TRBV2	TRBJ2-2	TGTGCCAGCAGTGACAGGGGCGAAGTTGCCGGGGAGCTGTTTTTT	CASSDRGEVAGELFF
NA	NA	TRBV6-5	TRBJ1-6	TGTGCCAGCAGTTCGGGAGAAAATTCACCCCTCCACTTT	CASSSGENSPLHF
few	NA	TRBV2	TRBJ1-3	TGTGCCAGCGCGACAGAAGCTGGAAACACCATATATTTT	CASATEAGNTIYF
NA	TRBD1	TRBV3-1/TRBV3-2	TRBJ1-5	TGTGCCAGCAGCCAAACGGGACAGACTCTCTATAGCAATCAGCCCCAGCATTTT	CASSQTGQTLYSNQPQHF
few	NA	TRBV3-1/TRBV3-2	TRBJ1-3	TGTGCCAGCAGCCAAGAAGGCAGGCTAGGGGCGGGAAACACCATATATTTT	CASSQEGRLGAGNTIYF
NA	NA	TRBV5-1	TRBJ1-1	TGCGCCAGCAGCTACGAACAGGGAGTAGCTTTCTTT	CASSYEQGVAFF
NA	NA	TRBV6-5	TRBJ1-1	TGTGCCAGCAGTTACTCGGCAGGCCTGAACACTGAAGCTTTCTTT	CASSYSAGLNTEAFF
NA	TRBD2	TRBV27	TRBJ2-1	TGTGCCAGCAGTTTAATTCCGGGACTAGCGGGCAATGAGCAGTTCTTC	CASSLIPGLAGNEQFF
NA	NA	TRBV7-2	TRBJ2-7	TGTGCCAGCAGCCCCTCGGTCGGGTACCAATACGAGCAGTACTTC	CASSPSVGYQYEQYF
NA	NA	TRBV6-2/TRBV6-3	TRBJ1-2	TGTGCCAGCAGCCCAATCGGACAGAGGGGCTATGGCTACACCTTC	CASSPIGQRGYGYTF
NA	NA	TRBV5-1	TRBJ1-1	TGCGCCAGCAGCCTGGCGGGGGGAAGCACTGAAGCTTTCTTT	CASSLAGGSTEAFF
NA	TRBD1	TRBV5-6	TRBJ1-5	TGTGCCAGCAGCCACTCCGTCCGGGACAGGGGCGGACAGCCCCAGCATTTT	CASSHSVRDRGGQPQHF
few	NA	TRBV18	TRBJ2-7	TGTGCCAGCTCACCTTCAGGGGCTGATGACGAGCAGTACTTC	CASSPSGADDEQYF
NA	NA	TRBV6-5	TRBJ1-1	TGTGCCAGCAGTTACTCGAGAACAGGGATACCTGAAGCTTTCTTT	CASSYSRTGIPEAFF
few	TRBD2	TRBV6-4	TRBJ2-1	TGTGCCAGCAGTGAGCGGGGGGGCTCCTACAATGAGCAGTTCTTC	CASSERGGSYNEQFF